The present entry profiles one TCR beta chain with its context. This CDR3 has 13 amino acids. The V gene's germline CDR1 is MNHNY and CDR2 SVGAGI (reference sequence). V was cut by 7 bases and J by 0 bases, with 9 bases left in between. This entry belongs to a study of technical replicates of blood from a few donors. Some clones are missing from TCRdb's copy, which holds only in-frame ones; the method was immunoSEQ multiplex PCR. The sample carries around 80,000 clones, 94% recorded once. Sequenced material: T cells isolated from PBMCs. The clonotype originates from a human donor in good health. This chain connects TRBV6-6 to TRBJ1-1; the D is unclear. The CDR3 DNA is TGTGCCAGCACCCGGGAGCTGAACACTGAAGCTTTCTTT. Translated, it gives CASTRELNTEAFF.